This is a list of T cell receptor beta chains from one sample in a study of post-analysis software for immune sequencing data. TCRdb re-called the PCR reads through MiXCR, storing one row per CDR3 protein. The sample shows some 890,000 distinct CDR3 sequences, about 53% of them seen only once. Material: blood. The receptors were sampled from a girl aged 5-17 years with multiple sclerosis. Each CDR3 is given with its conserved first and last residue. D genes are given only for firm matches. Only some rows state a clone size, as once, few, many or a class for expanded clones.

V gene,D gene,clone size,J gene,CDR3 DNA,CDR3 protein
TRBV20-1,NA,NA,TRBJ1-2,TGCAGTGCTAGTCCCAGGGGTGATGGCTACACCTTC,CSASPRGDGYTF
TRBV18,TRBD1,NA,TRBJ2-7,TGTGCCAGCTCACCAGTGGGACAGGGGATACGCGAGCAGTACTTC,CASSPVGQGIREQYF
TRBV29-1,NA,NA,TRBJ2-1,TGCAGCGTTCTAGCTATTGAGCAGTTCTTC,CSVLAIEQFF
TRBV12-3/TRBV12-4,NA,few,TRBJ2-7,TGTGCCAGCAATCGGGGGAATTCAATCTACGAGCAGTACTTC,CASNRGNSIYEQYF
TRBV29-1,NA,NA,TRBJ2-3,TGCAGCGTTGTAGAGGGGACAGATACGCAGTATTTT,CSVVEGTDTQYF
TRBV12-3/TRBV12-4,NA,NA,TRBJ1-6,TGTGCCAGCAGTGCATCAGGGGCTTCACCCCTCCACTTT,CASSASGASPLHF
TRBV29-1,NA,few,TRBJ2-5,TGCAGCGTTGAAAAGGGCGTCCTTATAGGCCAAGAGACCCAGTACTTC,CSVEKGVLIGQETQYF
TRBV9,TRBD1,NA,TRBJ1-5,TGTGCCTGCAGCATCCAGGACAGGTCGCCCCAGCATTTT,CACSIQDRSPQHF
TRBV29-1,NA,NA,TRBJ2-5,TGCAGCGTCGAAGAGGGGGCGCGGGGGACCCAGTACTTC,CSVEEGARGTQYF
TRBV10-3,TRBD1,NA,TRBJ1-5,TGTGCCATCAGCGAAACGACAGGGGGTCCTAGCAATCAGCCCCAGCATTTT,CAISETTGGPSNQPQHF
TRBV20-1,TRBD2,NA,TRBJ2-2,TGCAGTGCTCAGCGGACTAGCGGGGGCCCTTCCTCCGGGGAGCGGTTTTTT,CSAQRTSGGPSSGERFF
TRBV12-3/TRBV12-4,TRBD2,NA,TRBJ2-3,TGTGCCAGCAGTTTAGCCGGGACAGGACTAGCGGGAGGGGGTACAGATACGCAGTATTTT,CASSLAGTGLAGGGTDTQYF
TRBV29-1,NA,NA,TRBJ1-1,TGCAGCGTAGTCGGACAGTTGAACACTGAAGCTTTCTTT,CSVVGQLNTEAFF
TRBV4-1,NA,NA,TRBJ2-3,TGCGCCAGCAGCCAAGAAGCCGGGAGCAGCGCAGATACGCAGTATTTT,CASSQEAGSSADTQYF
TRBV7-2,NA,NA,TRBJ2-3,TGTGCCAGCAACCCCCCCGGCGGAATCACAGATACGCAGTATTTT,CASNPPGGITDTQYF
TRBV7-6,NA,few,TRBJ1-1,TGTGCCAGCAGCCCCAGTGCCGCTAGTGAAGCTTTCTTT,CASSPSAASEAFF
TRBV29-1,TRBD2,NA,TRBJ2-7,TGCAGCGTTGAAGAGTTCACCGGGACTAGCGAGTCCTACGAGCAGTACTTC,CSVEEFTGTSESYEQYF
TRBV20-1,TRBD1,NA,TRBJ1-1,TGCAGTGCGCCCAACAGGGGGCGGGAAGCTTTCTTT,CSAPNRGREAFF
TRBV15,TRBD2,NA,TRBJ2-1,TGTGCCACCAGCAGCCTGACTAGCGGGAGCTCCTACAATGAGCAGTTCTTC,CATSSLTSGSSYNEQFF
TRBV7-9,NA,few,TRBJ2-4,TGTGCCAGCAGCTTAGTGCTCCTATTCGCACAGCTAGCCAAAAACATTCAGTACTTC,CASSLVLLFAQLAKNIQYF
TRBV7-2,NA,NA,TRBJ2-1,TGTGCCAGCAGCCAAACGGGGGGCGGGGGCCCCGCCTACAATGAGCAGTTCTTC,CASSQTGGGGPAYNEQFF
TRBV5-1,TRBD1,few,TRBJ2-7,TGCGCCAGCAGCGTAGAGGGGGCCGGTTCCTACGAGCAGTACTTC,CASSVEGAGSYEQYF
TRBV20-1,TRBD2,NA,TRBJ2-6,TGCAGTGCTATGGGGAGGGATCCTCTGCGAGGGGCCAACGTCCTGACTTTC,CSAMGRDPLRGANVLTF
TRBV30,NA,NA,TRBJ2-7,TGTGCCTGGACCCCAATAGGGATTGCCTCCTACGAGCAGTACTTC,CAWTPIGIASYEQYF
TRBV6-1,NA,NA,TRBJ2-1,TGTGCCAGCAGCGATGAGCAGTTCTTC,CASSDEQFF
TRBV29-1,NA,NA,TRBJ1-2,TGCAGCGTTACGGGACAAAACTATGGCTACACCTTC,CSVTGQNYGYTF
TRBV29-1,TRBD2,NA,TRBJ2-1,TGCAGCGTTGGCGTGACTAGCGGGAGGTTGGTGGTCAATGAGCAGTTCTTC,CSVGVTSGRLVVNEQFF
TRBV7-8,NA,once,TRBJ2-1,TGTGCCAGCAGCTCCGGCCGTGGGATTGGGGCCTACAATGAGCAGTTCTTC,CASSSGRGIGAYNEQFF
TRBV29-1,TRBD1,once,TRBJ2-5,TGCAGCGTTGAAGTCGTAGGGGGCACGCGGTACTTC,CSVEVVGGTRYF
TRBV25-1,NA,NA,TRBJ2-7,TGTGCCAGCGGACACACTAGTTACGAGCAGTACTTC,CASGHTSYEQYF
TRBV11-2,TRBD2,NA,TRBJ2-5,TGTGCCAGCAGCTTATCAGAGGCTAGCGGGAGCAATTGGGGTCCTGAGCAGTACTTC,CASSLSEASGSNWGPEQYF
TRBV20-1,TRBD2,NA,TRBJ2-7,TGCAGTGCTAGCCCGGCAACTAGCGGCTACTACGAGCAGTACTTC,CSASPATSGYYEQYF